Listed here are 11 T cell receptor beta chains from one sample, sequenced in a study of blood T cell repertoires in COVID-19. Clones were sequenced by immunoSEQ multiplex PCR, and TCRdb holds only the in-frame ones, with some missing. The table has some 430,000 clones, roughly 88% seen once. Sequencing used PBMCs or T cells enriched from blood (not recorded which). These receptors were obtained from a man aged 18 to 30 who had recovered from COVID-19.

This chain joins TRBV5-4 and TRBJ1-1; 8 bases map to TRBD1. CDR1 is SGHNT, CDR2 YYREEE, per germline (reference sequence). V was pared by 0 bases and J by 10 bases, with 8 bases of the junction left unmatched. The CDR3 consists of 14 residues. The CDR3 DNA follows: TGTGCCAGCAGCTTGGCTCAGGGGGCGGGCAGAGCTTTCTTT. This translates into CASSLAQGAGRAFF.

The V gene is TRBV16, the J gene TRBJ1-2, with no clear D. From germline, CDR1 is KGHSY and CDR2 FQNENV. The CDR3 is 14 amino acids. Trimming removed 4 bases at V and 4 bases at J, with 13 bases between. The CDR3 DNA sequence: TGTGCCAGCAGCCGCCGTGAGGGTGGCTATGGCTACACCTTC. This sequence encodes CASSRREGGYGYTF.

V gene TRBV7-3 combines with J gene TRBJ1-2, with D possibly TRBD1 on 6 matching bases. Germline CDR1 and CDR2: SGHTA and FQGTGA. The CDR3 totals 12 residues. V was shortened by 4 bases and J by 3 bases, with 6 bases between the two germline ends. CDR3 region: CASSSGDYGYTF. CDR3 sequence (DNA): TGTGCCAGCAGCTCAGGGGACTATGGCTACACCTTC.

The chain employs TRBV2 and TRBJ1-2, with D possibly matching TRBD1 (5 bases). V was cut by 11 bases and J by 8 bases, with 18 bases left in between. Germline V gene lookup returns CDR1 SNHLY and CDR2 FYNNEI. The CDR3 runs 12 residues. CDR3 protein: CAGRTGAEGYTF. The CDR3 nucleotides are TGTGCCGGTAGAACAGGTGCAGAAGGCTACACCTTC.

This clone was detected only once. This chain connects TRBV15 to TRBJ2-7, with TRBD2 matching over 12 bases. The ends lost 0 bases at V and 1 base at J; junction bases unmatched: 4. The CDR3 loop spans 17 amino acids. Germline values: CDR1 LNHNV, CDR2 YYDKDF (reference sequence). CDR3 nucleotide sequence: TGTGCCACCAGCAGAGATCTCGGACTAGCGGGATCCTACGAGCAGTACTTC. It is translated as CATSRDLGLAGSYEQYF.

The chain combines TRBV12-5 with TRBJ1-5, with 7 nucleotides matching TRBD1. The CDR3 spans 15 residues. Germline V gene sequence: CDR1 LGHNT, CDR2 FRNRAP. The V segment lost 1 base and the J segment 4 bases; nucleotides outside the gene matches: 4. The CDR3 here is CASGLGDSLNQPQHF. As DNA, the CDR3 is TGTGCTAGTGGTTTGGGGGACAGCCTTAATCAGCCCCAGCATTTT.

The chain is built from TRBV5-6 and TRBJ2-5; D is possibly TRBD1 (7 bases). The CDR3 totals 16 residues. Germline CDR1 SGHDT, CDR2 YYEEEE. Deletions cut 4 bases from V and 3 bases from J, with 19 bases between. The CDR3 DNA sequence: TGTGCCAGCAGCGGAGGGGGCAGAATCTCAAAAGAGACCCAGTACTTC. Its protein product is CASSGGGRISKETQYF.

The chain has TRBV23-1 and TRBJ1-6, with D possibly being TRBD1 (6 bases). TRBV23-1 is sorted into the ORF group, with uncertain function. There are 14 residues in the CDR3. V was pared by 4 bases and J by 10 bases, with 14 bases between. CDR3 amino acids: CASSRDRLGSPLHF. The DNA for the CDR3 is TGCGCCAGCAGTCGAGACAGGCTTGGGTCACCCCTCCACTTT.

This clone was seen only a few times. The J gene is TRBJ1-3, the V gene TRBV6-5; 12 bases align to TRBD1. Germline CDR1 and CDR2: MNHEY and SVGAGI. The CDR3 is 15 amino acids. Trimming removed 5 bases from V and 8 bases from J; junction bases left unmatched: 7. CDR3 sequence reads: CASSRGQGALDTIYF. The CDR3 nucleotides are TGTGCCAGCAGTCGGGGACAGGGGGCGTTAGACACCATATATTTT.

The J gene is TRBJ2-1, the V gene TRBV3-1 (or the pseudogene TRBV3-2); 9 bases align to TRBD2. The length of the CDR3 is 18 residues. The germline CDR1 and CDR2 sequences are LGHDT and YNNKEL (reference sequence). The junction had 11 bases not matched to a gene; V was cut back by 1 base and J by 4 bases. As DNA, the CDR3 is TGTGCCAGCAGCCAAGTTTTCTTCCAGCTAGCGGGATACAATGAGCAGTTCTTC. This codes for CASSQVFFQLAGYNEQFF.

This clone was counted once. V usage is TRBV9 and J usage is TRBJ2-1; the match to TRBD1 covers 9 bases. V was pared by 0 bases and J by 5 bases, with 6 bases of the junction left unmatched. This CDR3 has 16 residues. Germline V CDR1 and CDR2: SGDLS, YYNGEE. CDR3 loop: CASSVGGGTGNNEQFF. CDR3 DNA sequence: TGTGCCAGCAGCGTAGGTGGGGGGACAGGGAACAATGAGCAGTTCTTC.